These T cell receptor beta chains were read from a single sample in a study of regulatory T cells in long-lasting Graves disease. Via MiXCR, TCRdb re-called the multiplex PCR reads, giving one row per CDR3 protein. The profile shows 300,000 or so distinct CDR3 sequences, about 18% of them singletons. The sample consisted of peripheral blood mononuclear cells (PBMCs), taken when the disease was refractory, from a patient treated with antithyroid drugs. The receptors were gathered from a female donor with Graves disease. The CDR3 runs from the conserved cysteine through the conserved F or W. D genes are given only for firm matches. Only part of the rows carry a size: once, few, many, or a class if the clone is expanded.

clone_size: few
d_call: .
j_call: TRBJ1-4
v_call: TRBV27
cdr3_aa: CASSLGATGEKLFF
cdr3_nt: TGTGCCAGCAGTTTAGGTGCGACGGGTGAAAAACTGTTTTTT

clone_size: many
d_call: .
j_call: TRBJ1-1
v_call: TRBV12-5
cdr3_aa: CASGLVPTGNTEAFF
cdr3_nt: TGTGCTAGTGGTTTGGTTCCGACAGGGAACACTGAAGCTTTCTTT

clone_size: many
d_call: .
j_call: TRBJ2-2
v_call: TRBV7-8
cdr3_aa: CASSLWAGALTTGELFF
cdr3_nt: TGTGCCAGCAGCTTATGGGCAGGGGCGTTAACGACCGGGGAGCTGTTTTTT

clone_size: .
d_call: .
j_call: TRBJ2-5
v_call: TRBV27
cdr3_aa: CASAGSKGETQYF
cdr3_nt: TGTGCCAGCGCCGGGTCAAAAGGGGAGACCCAGTACTTC

clone_size: .
d_call: TRBD1
j_call: TRBJ2-7
v_call: TRBV9
cdr3_aa: CASSVGDRTTYEQYF
cdr3_nt: TGTGCCAGCAGCGTAGGGGACAGGACAACCTACGAGCAGTACTTC

clone_size: .
d_call: .
j_call: TRBJ1-1
v_call: TRBV30
cdr3_aa: CAWTWTEDTEAFF
cdr3_nt: TGTGCCTGGACTTGGACAGAAGACACTGAAGCTTTCTTT

clone_size: .
d_call: TRBD1
j_call: TRBJ1-5
v_call: TRBV20-1
cdr3_aa: CSATTGGDQPQHF
cdr3_nt: TGCAGTGCTACCACAGGGGGCGACCAGCCCCAGCATTTT

clone_size: many
d_call: TRBD1
j_call: TRBJ1-2
v_call: TRBV2
cdr3_aa: CASSVSRDRTNYGYTF
cdr3_nt: TGTGCCAGCAGTGTCAGTAGGGACAGAACTAACTATGGCTACACCTTC

clone_size: many
d_call: TRBD1
j_call: TRBJ1-2
v_call: TRBV20-1
cdr3_aa: CSAPEGASAVYGYTF
cdr3_nt: TGCAGTGCACCGGAGGGGGCCTCGGCTGTCTATGGCTACACCTTC

clone_size: many
d_call: .
j_call: TRBJ1-1
v_call: TRBV10-2
cdr3_aa: CASTEWKGPRDEAFF
cdr3_nt: TGCGCCAGCACCGAATGGAAAGGACCGAGAGATGAAGCTTTCTTT

clone_size: many
d_call: .
j_call: TRBJ2-7
v_call: TRBV30
cdr3_aa: CAWSQGAYEQYF
cdr3_nt: TGTGCCTGGAGTCAGGGCGCCTACGAGCAGTACTTC

clone_size: many
d_call: .
j_call: TRBJ1-3
v_call: TRBV2
cdr3_aa: CANNFVGSGNTIYF
cdr3_nt: TGTGCCAACAACTTTGTGGGCTCTGGAAACACCATATATTTT

clone_size: many
d_call: .
j_call: TRBJ2-7
v_call: TRBV7-9
cdr3_aa: CASSLTQGTYEQYF
cdr3_nt: TGTGCCAGCAGCCTAACTCAGGGGACCTACGAGCAGTACTTC

clone_size: .
d_call: .
j_call: TRBJ1-6
v_call: TRBV7-2
cdr3_aa: CASSQSGFSSYNSPLHF
cdr3_nt: TGTGCCAGCAGCCAATCAGGCTTTAGCTCCTATAATTCACCCCTCCACTTT

clone_size: .
d_call: .
j_call: TRBJ1-3
v_call: TRBV9
cdr3_aa: CASSKTGVSSGNTIYF
cdr3_nt: TGTGCCAGCAGCAAGACAGGAGTGAGCTCTGGAAACACCATATATTTT

clone_size: many
d_call: TRBD1
j_call: TRBJ1-2
v_call: TRBV2
cdr3_aa: CASNMQGAGYDGYTF
cdr3_nt: TGTGCCAGCAATATGCAGGGGGCGGGGTATGATGGCTACACCTTC

clone_size: few
d_call: TRBD2
j_call: TRBJ2-7
v_call: TRBV4-1
cdr3_aa: CASSPGLAGAYEQYF
cdr3_nt: TGCGCCAGCAGCCCAGGACTAGCGGGAGCCTACGAGCAGTACTTC

clone_size: few
d_call: TRBD2
j_call: TRBJ2-7
v_call: TRBV7-9
cdr3_aa: CASSVPGGSYEQYF
cdr3_nt: TGTGCCAGCAGCGTTCCGGGGGGTTCCTACGAGCAGTACTTC

clone_size: .
d_call: TRBD1
j_call: TRBJ1-3
v_call: TRBV18
cdr3_aa: CASSPGRDSSLYF
cdr3_nt: TGTGCCAGCTCACCGGGGAGGGACAGCTCCCTATATTTT

clone_size: many
d_call: .
j_call: TRBJ2-5
v_call: TRBV12-3/TRBV12-4
cdr3_aa: CASSLRGAETQYF
cdr3_nt: TGTGCCAGCAGTTTAAGGGGCGCGGAGACCCAGTACTTC

clone_size: few
d_call: .
j_call: TRBJ1-1
v_call: TRBV19
cdr3_aa: CASSKLWGGTEAFF
cdr3_nt: TGTGCCAGTAGTAAGCTTTGGGGTGGGACTGAAGCTTTCTTT

clone_size: many
d_call: .
j_call: TRBJ1-5
v_call: TRBV5-6
cdr3_aa: CASSLVDRPNQPQHF
cdr3_nt: TGTGCCAGCAGCTTGGTTGACAGGCCTAATCAGCCCCAGCATTTT